The TCR beta chain under discussion was sequenced for a study of multiple sclerosis patients with progressive multifocal leukoencephalopathy. In the study overall: The control group, sampled over time, had multiple sclerosis, received natalizumab and did not develop PML. Findings and caveats of the study: Before and during natalizumab, the clones expanded at PML already existed.

Time point meaning: before natalizumab initiation. Before the first natalizumab infusion, T0 blood samples were taken. On this clone itself: Its antigen is not identified.

This CDR3 has 13 residues. CDR1 is SGHTA, CDR2 FQGNSA, per germline. Trimming cost V 5 bases and J 10 bases, with 17 bases left between them. TCRdb's copy holds only in-frame clones and misses some; the assay was immunoSEQ multiplex PCR. Of around 32,000 clones in the sample, 92% were seen once. Sequencing input: PBMCs. The clonotype was recovered from a man aged 25 to 40 with multiple sclerosis. The V call is TRBV7-2, the J call TRBJ1-2; D call uncertain. The CDR3: CASSPGPPVDYTF. Written as DNA, the CDR3 is TGTGCCAGCAGCCCAGGACCTCCAGTAGACTACACCTTC.